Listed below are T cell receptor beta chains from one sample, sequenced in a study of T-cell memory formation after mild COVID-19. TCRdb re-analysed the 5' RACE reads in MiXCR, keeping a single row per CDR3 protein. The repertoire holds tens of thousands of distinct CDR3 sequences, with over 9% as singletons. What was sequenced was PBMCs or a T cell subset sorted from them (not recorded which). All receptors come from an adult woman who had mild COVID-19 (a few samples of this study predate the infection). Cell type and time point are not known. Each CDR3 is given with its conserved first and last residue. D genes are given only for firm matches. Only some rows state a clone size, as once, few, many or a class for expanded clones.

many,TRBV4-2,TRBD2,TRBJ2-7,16,CASSQSPTSGIYEQYF,TGTGCCAGCAGCCAAAGCCCGACTAGCGGGATCTACGAGCAGTACTTC
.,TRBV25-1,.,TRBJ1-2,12,CASSSGVWGYTF,TGTGCCAGCAGTTCGGGCGTGTGGGGCTACACCTTC
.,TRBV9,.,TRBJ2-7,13,CASSSDPSYEQYF,TGTGCCAGCAGCTCGGACCCCTCCTACGAGCAGTACTTC
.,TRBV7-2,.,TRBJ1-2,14,CASSQEAGLGGYTF,TGTGCCAGCAGCCAGGAGGCGGGGCTAGGTGGCTACACCTTC
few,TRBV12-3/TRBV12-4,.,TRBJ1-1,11,CASSLFTEAFF,TGTGCCAGCAGTTTATTTACTGAAGCTTTCTTT
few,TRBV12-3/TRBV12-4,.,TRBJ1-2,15,CASSPLKGGVAGYTF,TGTGCCAGCAGTCCACTGAAAGGGGGGGTGGCTGGCTACACCTTC
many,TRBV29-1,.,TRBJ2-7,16,CSVEAPEGREGHEQYF,TGCAGCGTTGAAGCGCCGGAGGGCAGGGAAGGCCACGAGCAGTACTTC
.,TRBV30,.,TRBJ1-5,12,CAWSVYNQPQHF,TGTGCCTGGAGTGTATATAATCAGCCCCAGCATTTT
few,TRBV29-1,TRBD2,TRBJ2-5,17,CSVNPGLAGGPRETQYF,TGCAGCGTCAACCCGGGACTAGCGGGAGGGCCGAGAGAGACCCAGTACTTC
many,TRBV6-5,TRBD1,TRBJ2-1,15,CASSYSGTGGSEQFF,TGTGCCAGCAGTTACTCCGGGACAGGGGGCAGTGAGCAGTTCTTC
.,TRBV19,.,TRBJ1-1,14,CASRSAGPYTEAFF,TGTGCCAGTAGGAGTGCTGGGCCCTACACTGAAGCTTTCTTT
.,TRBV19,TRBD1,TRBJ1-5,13,CAVSDRAMQPQHF,TGTGCCGTATCGGACAGGGCGATGCAGCCCCAGCATTTT
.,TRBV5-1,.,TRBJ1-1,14,CASSQELGNTEAFF,TGCGCCAGCAGCCAAGAACTGGGGAACACTGAAGCTTTCTTT
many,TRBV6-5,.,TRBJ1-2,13,CASSYGGNYGYTF,TGTGCCAGCAGTTATGGGGGGAACTATGGCTACACCTTC
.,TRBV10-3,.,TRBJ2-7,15,CAIGVGSAPSYEQYF,TGTGCCATCGGGGTGGGGTCAGCCCCTTCCTACGAGCAGTACTTC
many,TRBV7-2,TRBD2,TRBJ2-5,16,CASSTSTSGPTETQYF,TGTGCCAGCAGCACCTCGACTAGCGGGCCCACAGAGACCCAGTACTTC